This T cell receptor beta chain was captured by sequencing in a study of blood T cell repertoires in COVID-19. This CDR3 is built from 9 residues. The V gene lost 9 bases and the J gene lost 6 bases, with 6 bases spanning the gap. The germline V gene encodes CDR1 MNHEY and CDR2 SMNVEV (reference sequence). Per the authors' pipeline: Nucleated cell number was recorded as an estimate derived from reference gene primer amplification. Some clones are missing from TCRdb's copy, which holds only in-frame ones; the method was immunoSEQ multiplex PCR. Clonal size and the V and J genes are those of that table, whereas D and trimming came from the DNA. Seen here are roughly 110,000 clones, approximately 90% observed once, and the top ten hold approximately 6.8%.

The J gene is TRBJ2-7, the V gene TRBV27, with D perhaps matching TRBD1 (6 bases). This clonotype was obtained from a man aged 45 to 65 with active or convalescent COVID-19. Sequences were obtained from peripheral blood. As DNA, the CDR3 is TGTGCCAGGGGGGCCGAGCAGTACTTC. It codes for CARGAEQYF.